One sample yielded the 28 T cell receptor beta chains listed below, sequenced in a study of blood T cell repertoires in COVID-19. Some clones are missing from TCRdb's copy, which holds only in-frame ones; the method was immunoSEQ multiplex PCR. Of 340,000 or so clones in the sample, 70% to 90% were seen once. Sequenced material: PBMCs or T cells enriched from blood (not recorded which). The source is a woman aged 40 to 50 with acute COVID-19.

The chain joins TRBV7-9 to TRBJ2-7; 14 nucleotides agree with TRBD2. CDR1 SEHNR and CDR2 FQNEAQ come from the germline V gene (reference sequence). This CDR3 region has 17 residues. J lost 3 bases, V lost 2 bases, and 6 bases had no gene match. CDR3 amino acids: CASSLPPGLAGGYEQYF. DNA for the CDR3: TGTGCCAGCAGCTTACCCCCAGGACTAGCGGGAGGCTACGAGCAGTACTTC.

This clone was seen a single time. The gene calls are TRBV6-5 and TRBJ2-4; 10 bases align to TRBD2. The V gene's germline CDR1 is MNHEY and CDR2 SVGAGI. This CDR3 has 13 residues. V lost 6 bases, J lost 10 bases, and 6 bases stayed unmatched. The CDR3 DNA sequence: TGTGCCAGCAGGCCTAGCGGGGGTGGAATTCAGTACTTC. It encodes CASRPSGGGIQYF.

The chain joins TRBV15 to TRBJ1-2, with D possibly being TRBD1 (5 bases). This CDR3 region has 16 residues. Looked up from germline, CDR1 is LNHNV and CDR2 is YYDKDF (reference sequence). V was pared by 0 bases and J by 6 bases, with 17 bases between. The CDR3 sequence: CATSRDLEGSSDGYTF. Here the CDR3 DNA reads TGTGCCACCAGCAGAGATTTGGAGGGGAGTTCTGATGGCTACACCTTC.

This clone has just a few counts. The chain couples TRBV10-3 to TRBJ1-5; 8 nucleotides match TRBD1. The CDR3 totals 15 residues. V was pared by 4 bases and J by 1 base, with 3 bases of the junction left unmatched. CDR1 is ENHRY, CDR2 SYGVKD, per germline. DNA of the CDR3: TGTGCCATCAGTGCTGACAGGGGAAGCAATCAGCCCCAGCATTTT. Its translation: CAISADRGSNQPQHF.

This chain joins TRBV2 and TRBJ2-7; 10 bases align to TRBD2. After removal of 1 base from V and 7 bases from J, the junction contained 10 bases not matched to a gene. Germline CDR1 reads SNHLY; CDR2 reads FYNNEI. CDR3 size: 16 residues. The chain's CDR3 is CASSEGSLAGAGEQYF. CDR3 bases: TGTGCCAGCAGTGAAGGTTCCCTAGCGGGAGCCGGTGAGCAGTACTTC. The full variable domain, with the rest looked up from reference TRBV2 and TRBJ2-7, is EPEVTQTPSHQVTQMGQEVILRCVPISNHLYFYWYRQILGQKVEFLVSFYNNEISEKSEIFDDQFSVERPDGSNFTLKIRSTKLEDSAMYFCASSEGSLAGAGEQYFGPGTRLTVT.

The chain has TRBV5-5 and TRBJ2-7, with no clear D. There are 15 residues in the CDR3. CDR1 and CDR2 (germline): SGHKS, YYEKEE (reference sequence). V was cut by 4 bases and J by 4 bases, with 18 bases left in between. This chain's CDR3 is CASSRDSKRLYEQYF. CDR3 nucleotides: TGTGCCAGCAGCCGTGACTCGAAGAGGTTGTACGAGCAGTACTTC.

V gene TRBV19 combines with J gene TRBJ1-3; D gene uncertain. Germline values: CDR1 LNHDA, CDR2 SQIVND (reference sequence). The CDR3 runs to 15 residues. Between the trimmed V and J ends, which lost 4 bases and 0 bases, there was a span of 10 bases. The CDR3 sequence: CASSTTADSGNTIYF. In nucleotides, the CDR3 is TGTGCCAGTAGTACTACAGCTGACTCTGGAAACACCATATATTTT.

Only one count was recorded for this clone. The gene calls are TRBV2 and TRBJ1-1; the D is unclear. The CDR3 contains 13 residues. V was pared by 1 base and J by 2 bases, with 5 bases between. Per germline, CDR1 SNHLY and CDR2 FYNNEI. The CDR3 here is CASSEGHNTEAFF. As DNA, the CDR3 is TGTGCCAGCAGTGAAGGGCACAACACTGAAGCTTTCTTT.

CDR3 amino acids: CASSRRLAEQETQYF. Here the CDR3 DNA reads TGTGCCAGCAGCCGGAGACTAGCGGAACAAGAGACCCAGTACTTC. The chain couples TRBV11-2 to TRBJ2-5, with 9 bases aligning to TRBD2. The CDR3 contains 15 residues. CDR1 and CDR2 (germline): SGHAT, FQNNGV. V was pared by 5 bases and J by 2 bases, with 6 bases of the junction left unmatched.

The genes are TRBV5-1 and TRBJ1-2; 8 positions agree with TRBD1. Germline values: CDR1 SGHRS, CDR2 YFSETQ. J gave up 2 bases and V 0 bases, and 3 bases lay outside the gene matches. This CDR3 region has 15 residues. CDR3 in DNA: TGCGCCAGCAGCTTGGCGGGACAGGCCAACTATGGCTACACCTTC. It is translated as CASSLAGQANYGYTF.

The chain joins TRBV5-1 to TRBJ1-1; 8 bases fit TRBD1. CDR1 is SGHRS, CDR2 YFSETQ, per germline. The CDR3 totals 15 residues. The J segment lost 0 bases and the V segment lost 4 bases, leaving 5 bases of the junction unmatched. The CDR3 loop reads CASSPGQGLNTEAFF. CDR3 DNA sequence: TGCGCCAGCAGCCCAGGACAGGGATTGAACACTGAAGCTTTCTTT.

This clone was seen a handful of times. The V call is TRBV4-2, the J call TRBJ1-5, with TRBD1 matching over 7 bases. Germline loops: CDR1 LGHNA, CDR2 YNFKEQ. CDR3 length: 13 residues. V was clipped by 1 base and J by 7 bases; unmatched bases: 1. CDR3 region: CASSQGGGQPQHF. The CDR3 nucleotides are TGTGCCAGCAGCCAAGGAGGGGGCCAGCCCCAGCATTTT.

The chain employs TRBV5-6 and TRBJ1-2; D might be TRBD1 (5 bases). The V end lost 1 base, the J end lost 2 bases, and 9 bases lay between the germline ends. Germline values: CDR1 SGHDT, CDR2 YYEEEE. The CDR3 contains 14 residues. The CDR3 nucleotides are TGTGCCAGCAGCTTGCAGGGTCGGAACTATGGCTACACCTTC. Residues: CASSLQGRNYGYTF.

The V call is TRBV7-2, the J call TRBJ2-5, with 14 bases fitting TRBD2. Trimming cost V 1 base and J 4 bases; bases outside gene matches: 5. Germline loops: CDR1 SGHTA, CDR2 FQGNSA. The CDR3 sequence is 17 residues long. CDR3 residues: CASSLGLAGGSRETQYF. CDR3 DNA sequence: TGTGCCAGCAGCTTAGGACTAGCGGGGGGGTCTCGAGAGACCCAGTACTTC.

The rearrangement links TRBV24-1 to TRBJ1-1, with D hard to call. The CDR3 is 11 residues long. The germline V gene has CDR1 KGHDR and CDR2 SFDVKD. V lost 7 bases to trimming and J lost 2 bases, with 4 bases between them. In DNA form, the CDR3 reads TGTGCCACCAGCCTAAACACTGAAGCTTTCTTT. Translated: CATSLNTEAFF.

The rearrangement joins TRBV3-1 (or the pseudogene TRBV3-2) to TRBJ1-2; tentative D call: TRBD1 (5 bases). The CDR3 spans 18 residues. CDR1 is LGHDT and CDR2 is YNNKEL in the germline V gene (reference sequence). V lost 1 base, J lost 0 bases, and 18 bases lay in between. CDR3 amino acids: CASSQGGQGMRSNYGYTF. DNA for the CDR3: TGTGCCAGCAGCCAAGGTGGCCAGGGTATGAGGTCTAACTATGGCTACACCTTC.

The CDR3 DNA sequence: TGTGCCAGTAGTCACCTCCCCGGCAGGTGGGACGAGCAGTACTTC. It yields the protein CASSHLPGRWDEQYF. This chain connects TRBV19 to TRBJ2-7; no definite D call. V gave up 5 bases and J gave up 5 bases, with 19 bases separating them. The CDR3 consists of 15 residues. The germline V gene has CDR1 LNHDA and CDR2 SQIVND (reference sequence).

As regards this clone: Other DNA sequences in this sample translate to the same CDR3. The rearrangement joins TRBV29-1 to TRBJ1-2, with D possibly TRBD1 on 5 matching bases. CDR1 and CDR2 (germline): SQVTM, ANQGSEA. The V end lost 4 bases, the J end lost 2 bases, and 11 bases lay between the germline ends. The CDR3 is made up of 13 amino acids. Here the CDR3 reads CSVARDLNYGYTF. In nucleotides, the CDR3 is TGCAGCGTTGCGAGGGACTTGAACTATGGCTACACCTTC. The full variable domain, rest sourced from reference TRBV29-1 and TRBJ1-2, is SAVISQKPSRDICQRGTSLTIQCQVDSQVTMMFWYRQQPGQSLTLIATANQGSEATYESGFVIDKFPISRPNLTFSTLTVSNMSPEDSSIYLCSVARDLNYGYTFGSGTRLTVV.

This chain joins TRBV4-3 and TRBJ1-6, with 7 bases fitting TRBD1. CDR1 and CDR2 from the germline V gene are LGHNA and YSLEER. Trimming cost V 0 bases and J 8 bases; bases outside gene matches: 7. The CDR3 contains 16 residues. The CDR3 here is CASSQDATGLYSPLHF. The CDR3 DNA reads as TGCGCCAGCAGCCAAGACGCGACAGGGCTTTATTCACCCCTCCACTTT.

The chain carries TRBV6-6 and TRBJ2-7; the match to TRBD2 covers 7 bases. This CDR3 region has 15 residues. Germline loops: CDR1 MNHNY, CDR2 SVGAGI (reference sequence). The V and J ends lost 4 bases and 1 base, in that order; junction bases with no gene match: 7. The CDR3 reads CASSFGGTMSYEQYF. In nucleotides, the CDR3 is TGTGCCAGCAGTTTCGGGGGGACCATGTCCTACGAGCAGTACTTC.

The gene calls are TRBV14 and TRBJ2-5; D is undetermined. Trimming cost V 0 bases and J 4 bases, with 12 bases left between them. The CDR3 sequence is 15 residues long. Germline CDR1 reads SGHDN; CDR2 reads FVKESK. The CDR3 is CASSQDSAPGETQYF. In DNA form, the CDR3 reads TGTGCCAGCAGCCAAGACTCTGCTCCGGGAGAGACCCAGTACTTC.

The chain joins TRBV7-2 to TRBJ1-2; 9 nucleotides line up with TRBD1. After removal of 1 base from V and 4 bases from J, the junction contained 7 bases not matched to a gene. The germline V gene has CDR1 SGHTA and CDR2 FQGNSA. The CDR3 length is 16 residues. This chain's CDR3 is CASSLVVTGGGYGYTF. CDR3 bases: TGTGCCAGCAGCTTAGTAGTGACAGGGGGAGGCTATGGCTACACCTTC.

The V gene is TRBV10-3, the J gene TRBJ2-1; TRBD2 matches 10 bases. The length of the CDR3 is 18 residues. V gave up 2 bases and J gave up 8 bases; unmatched junction bases: 15. CDR1 and CDR2 from the germline V gene are ENHRY and SYGVKD. The CDR3 bases are TGTGCCATCAGTGAGAGGGGCGTGAGCGGGAGGGCCCCCGATGAGCAGTTCTTC. This translates into CAISERGVSGRAPDEQFF.

This sequence joins TRBV3-1 (or the pseudogene TRBV3-2) and TRBJ2-7, with 9 bases fitting TRBD1. The germline CDR1 and CDR2 sequences are LGHDT and YNNKEL (reference sequence). J gave up 2 bases and V 1 base, and 3 bases lay outside the gene matches. The CDR3 is 15 amino acids. In DNA, the CDR3 is TGTGCCAGCAGCCAAGGGACAGGGGACACCTACGAGCAGTACTTC. Protein sequence: CASSQGTGDTYEQYF.

The chain has TRBV27 and TRBJ2-1; 9 bases match TRBD2. The germline V gene has CDR1 MNHEY and CDR2 SMNVEV (reference sequence). The CDR3 loop spans 15 amino acids. J lost 7 bases, V lost 4 bases, and 8 bases had no gene match. CDR3 sequence (DNA): TGTGCCAGCAGTTCCCCCCGCGGGGGGGCAAATGAGCAGTTCTTC. This sequence encodes CASSSPRGGANEQFF.

The V call is TRBV28, the J call TRBJ2-7; 8 positions agree with TRBD2. J was trimmed by 3 bases and V by 10 bases; bases with no gene match: 2. This CDR3 is 11 amino acids long. The germline CDR1 and CDR2 sequences are MDHEN and SYDVKM. The CDR3 nucleotides read TGTGCCATCGGGAGGGACTACGAGCAGTACTTC. Translated, it gives CAIGRDYEQYF.

Only a few counts were recorded for this clone. This rearrangement joins TRBV7-2 to TRBJ1-2; D is possibly TRBD1 (5 bases). This CDR3 contains 15 residues. CDR1 is SGHTA and CDR2 is FQGNSA in the germline V gene. Trimming left V 2 bases short and J 5 bases short, with 15 bases between. For the CDR3, the DNA is TGTGCCAGCAGCTTATTCCTCGGGGGACCTTATGGCTACACCTTC. This translates into CASSLFLGGPYGYTF. Full variable domain (remainder filled in from reference TRBV7-2 and TRBJ1-2): GAGVSQSPSNKVTEKGKDVELRCDPISGHTALYWYRQSLGQGLEFLIYFQGNSAPDKSGLPSDRFSAERTGGSVSTLTIQRTQQEDSAVYLCASSLFLGGPYGYTFGSGTRLTVV.

The chain joins TRBV19 to TRBJ1-2; D perhaps matches TRBD1 (5 bases). Trimming left V 3 bases short and J 5 bases short, with 13 bases between. The CDR3 loop spans 14 amino acids. Germline CDR1 reads LNHDA; CDR2 reads SQIVND (reference sequence). This CDR3 reads CASSMGVDSYGYTF. CDR3 DNA: TGTGCCAGTAGTATGGGCGTCGACAGTTATGGCTACACCTTC.